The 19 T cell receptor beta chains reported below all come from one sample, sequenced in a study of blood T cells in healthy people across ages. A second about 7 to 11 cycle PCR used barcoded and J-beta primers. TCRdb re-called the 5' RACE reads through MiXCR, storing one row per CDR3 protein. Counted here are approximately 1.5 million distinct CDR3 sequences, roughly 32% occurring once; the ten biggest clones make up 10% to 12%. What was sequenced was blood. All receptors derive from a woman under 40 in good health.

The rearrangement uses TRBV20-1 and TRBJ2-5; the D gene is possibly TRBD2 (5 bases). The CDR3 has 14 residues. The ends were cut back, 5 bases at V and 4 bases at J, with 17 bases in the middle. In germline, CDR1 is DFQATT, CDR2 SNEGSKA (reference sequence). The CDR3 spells CSAQVVGERETQYF. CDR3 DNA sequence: TGCAGTGCTCAAGTCGTCGGGGAGAGAGAGACCCAGTACTTC.

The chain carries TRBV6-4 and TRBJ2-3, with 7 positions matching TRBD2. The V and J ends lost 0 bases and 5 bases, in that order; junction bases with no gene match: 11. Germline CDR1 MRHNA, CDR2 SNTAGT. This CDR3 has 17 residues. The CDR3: CASSDSSSGRAEDTQYF. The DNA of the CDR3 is TGTGCCAGCAGTGACTCTAGTAGTGGGAGGGCCGAAGATACGCAGTATTTT.

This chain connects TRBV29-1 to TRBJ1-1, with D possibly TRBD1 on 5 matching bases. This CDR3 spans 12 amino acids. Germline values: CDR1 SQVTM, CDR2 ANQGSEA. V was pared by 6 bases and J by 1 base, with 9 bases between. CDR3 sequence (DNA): TGCAGCGTCAGGGCAGCGAACACTGAAGCTTTCTTT. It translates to CSVRAANTEAFF. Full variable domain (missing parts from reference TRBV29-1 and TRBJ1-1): SAVISQKPSRDICQRGTSLTIQCQVDSQVTMMFWYRQQPGQSLTLIATANQGSEATYESGFVIDKFPISRPNLTFSTLTVSNMSPEDSSIYLCSVRAANTEAFFGQGTRLTVV.

The CDR3: CASNGGDYEQYF. CDR3 in DNA: TGTGCCAGCAACGGGGGGGACTACGAGCAGTACTTC. This chain links TRBV7-2 with TRBJ2-7; 8 bases match TRBD2. CDR1 is SGHTA, CDR2 FQGNSA, per germline. The CDR3 is 12 residues long. Unmatched junction bases numbered 2, after V lost 7 bases and J lost 3 bases.

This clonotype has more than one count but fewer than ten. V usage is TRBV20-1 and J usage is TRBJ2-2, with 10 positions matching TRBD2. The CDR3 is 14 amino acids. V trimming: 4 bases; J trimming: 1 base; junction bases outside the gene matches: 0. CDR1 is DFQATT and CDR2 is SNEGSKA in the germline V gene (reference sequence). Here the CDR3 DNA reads TGCAGTGCTACTAGCGGGGGGAACACCGGGGAGCTGTTTTTT. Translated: CSATSGGNTGELFF.

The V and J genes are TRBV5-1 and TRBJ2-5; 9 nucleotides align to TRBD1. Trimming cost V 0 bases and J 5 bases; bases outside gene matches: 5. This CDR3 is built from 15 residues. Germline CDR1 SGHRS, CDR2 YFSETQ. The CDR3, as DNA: TGCGCCAGCAGCTTGGCCGTGACAGGGGGGGAGACCCAGTACTTC. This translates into CASSLAVTGGETQYF.

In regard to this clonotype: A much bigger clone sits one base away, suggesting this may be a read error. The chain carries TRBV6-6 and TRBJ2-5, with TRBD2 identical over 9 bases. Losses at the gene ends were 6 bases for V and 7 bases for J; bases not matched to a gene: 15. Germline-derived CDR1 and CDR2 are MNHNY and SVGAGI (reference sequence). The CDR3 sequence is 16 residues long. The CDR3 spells CASRPGTSLRVRTQYF. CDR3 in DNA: TGTGCCAGCAGGCCCGGGACTAGCCTCCGGGTCAGGACCCAGTACTTC.

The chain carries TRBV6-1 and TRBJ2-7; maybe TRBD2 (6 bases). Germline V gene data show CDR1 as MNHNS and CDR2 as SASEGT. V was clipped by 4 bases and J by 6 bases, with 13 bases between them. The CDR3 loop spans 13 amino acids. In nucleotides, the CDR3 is TGTGCCAGCAGTGTGACTAGGTCAGGCGAGCAGTACTTC. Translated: CASSVTRSGEQYF.

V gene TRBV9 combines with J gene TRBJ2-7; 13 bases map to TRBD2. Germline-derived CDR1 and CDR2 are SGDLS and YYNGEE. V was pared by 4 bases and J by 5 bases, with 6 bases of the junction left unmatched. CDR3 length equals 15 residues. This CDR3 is CASSSGTSGIDEQYF. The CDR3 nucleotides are TGTGCCAGCAGCTCCGGGACTAGCGGGATCGACGAGCAGTACTTC.

This CDR3 reads CASSELGPSANEKLFF. CDR3 DNA: TGTGCCAGCAGTGAACTCGGACCATCGGCTAATGAAAAACTGTTTTTT. This chain joins TRBV2 and TRBJ1-4; no reliable D call. The CDR3 is 16 residues long. Germline-derived CDR1 and CDR2 are SNHLY and FYNNEI. V was cut by 2 bases and J by 3 bases, with 13 bases left in between.

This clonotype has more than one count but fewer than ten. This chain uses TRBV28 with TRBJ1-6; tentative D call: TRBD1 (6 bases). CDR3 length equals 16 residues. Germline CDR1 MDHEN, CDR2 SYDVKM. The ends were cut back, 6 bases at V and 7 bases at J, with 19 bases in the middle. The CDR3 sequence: CASSSTKGGGNSPLHF. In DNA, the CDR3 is TGTGCCAGCAGCTCGACAAAGGGAGGGGGAAATTCACCCCTCCACTTT.

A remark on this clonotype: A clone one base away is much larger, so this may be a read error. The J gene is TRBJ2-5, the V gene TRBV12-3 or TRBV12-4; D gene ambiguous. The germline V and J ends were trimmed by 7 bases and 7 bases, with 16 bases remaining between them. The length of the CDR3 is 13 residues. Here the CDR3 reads CASKFDGGRTQYF. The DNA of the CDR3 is TGTGCCAGCAAGTTTGACGGTGGTCGGACCCAGTACTTC.

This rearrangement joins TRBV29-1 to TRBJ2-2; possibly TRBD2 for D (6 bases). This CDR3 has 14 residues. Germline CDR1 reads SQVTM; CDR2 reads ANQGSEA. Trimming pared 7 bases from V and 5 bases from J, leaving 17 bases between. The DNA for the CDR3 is TGCAGCGCCATGGGGAGGCCCGGGACCGGGGAGCTGTTTTTT. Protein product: CSAMGRPGTGELFF.

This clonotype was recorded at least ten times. The CDR3 loop is CASSPEPSYSYNEQFF. The CDR3 coding sequence is TGCGCCAGCAGCCCCGAACCGTCCTACTCCTACAATGAGCAGTTCTTC. The chain has TRBV5-1 and TRBJ2-1; D remains unclear. This CDR3 is built from 16 residues. With 4 bases removed from V and 0 bases from J, the gap between germline ends came to 14 bases. Per germline, CDR1 SGHRS and CDR2 YFSETQ.

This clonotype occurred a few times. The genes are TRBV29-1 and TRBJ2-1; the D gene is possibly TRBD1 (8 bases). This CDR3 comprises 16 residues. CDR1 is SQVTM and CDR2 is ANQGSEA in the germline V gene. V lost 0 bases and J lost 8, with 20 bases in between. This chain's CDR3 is CSVEDPRGRGGDEQFF. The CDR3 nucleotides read TGCAGCGTTGAAGACCCCAGGGGGCGGGGAGGGGATGAGCAGTTCTTC.

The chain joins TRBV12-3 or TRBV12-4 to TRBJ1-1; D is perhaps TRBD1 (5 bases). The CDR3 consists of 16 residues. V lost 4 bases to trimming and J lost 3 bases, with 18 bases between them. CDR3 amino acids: CASSSVASWGDTEAFF. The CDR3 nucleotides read TGTGCCAGCAGTTCAGTGGCCTCATGGGGGGACACTGAAGCTTTCTTT.

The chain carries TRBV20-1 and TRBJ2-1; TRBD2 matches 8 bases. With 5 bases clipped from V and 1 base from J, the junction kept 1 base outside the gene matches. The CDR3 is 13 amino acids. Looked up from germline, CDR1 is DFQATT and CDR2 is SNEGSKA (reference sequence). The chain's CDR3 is CSALAGSYNEQFF. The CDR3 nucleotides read TGCAGTGCTTTAGCGGGATCCTACAATGAGCAGTTCTTC.

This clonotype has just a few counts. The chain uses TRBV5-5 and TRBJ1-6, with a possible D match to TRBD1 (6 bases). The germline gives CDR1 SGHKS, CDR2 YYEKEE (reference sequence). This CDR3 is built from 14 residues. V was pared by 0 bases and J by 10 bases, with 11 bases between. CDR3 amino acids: CASSLGRGESPLHF. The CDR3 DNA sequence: TGTGCCAGCAGCTTGGGCAGGGGTGAATCACCCCTCCACTTT.

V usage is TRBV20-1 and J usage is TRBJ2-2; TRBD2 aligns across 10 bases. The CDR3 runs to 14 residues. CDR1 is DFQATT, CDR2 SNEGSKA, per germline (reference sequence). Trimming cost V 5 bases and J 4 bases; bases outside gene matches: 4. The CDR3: CSAPIAGGTGELFF. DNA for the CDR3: TGCAGTGCTCCGATAGCGGGAGGCACCGGGGAGCTGTTTTTT.